This TCR beta chain came from a study of T-cell reconstitution after alpha-beta-depleted transplantation in children. Unique molecular identifiers were incorporated into the prepared TCRbeta library. From the PCR reads, TCRdb called clonotypes with MiXCR, one entry per CDR3 protein. Among a few hundred thousand distinct CDR3 sequences, 9.7% were seen once, and the ten largest hold about 5.4%. The CDR3 sequence is 16 residues long. The junction had 5 bases not matched to a gene; V was cut back by 4 bases and J by 1 base. Germline assignment: CDR1 MNHEY and CDR2 SVGAGI. There are many counts of this clonotype.

The source of this sequence is a human donor who donated a stem cell graft to a child with SCID. This chain links TRBV6-5 with TRBJ2-1, with 9 bases that match TRBD1. Sequences were derived from PBMCs from the stem cell graft donor, sampled from the stem cell graft. CDR3 sequence: CASSSTGGGSYNEQFF. For the CDR3, the DNA is TGTGCCAGCAGTTCCACAGGGGGCGGGTCCTACAATGAGCAGTTCTTC.